The 8 T cell receptor beta chains below come from one sample, sequenced in a study of cytomegalovirus exposure and HLA in healthy donors. The PCR employed 60 Vbeta primers together with 13 Jbeta primers. TCRdb's table, derived via immunoSEQ multiplex PCR, lists solely in-frame clones and lacks some. The table records roughly 130,000 clones, nearly 85% of them present only once. Specimen: PBMCs. Receptors were obtained from a boy younger than 18 in good health and CMV-seronegative.

V is TRBV27 and J is TRBJ1-2, with D tentatively TRBD1 (6 bases). Looked up from germline, CDR1 is MNHEY and CDR2 is SMNVEV (reference sequence). The V and J ends lost 6 bases and 8 bases respectively, with 16 bases between them. The CDR3 length is 13 residues. The CDR3 DNA reads as TGTGCCAGCAGCCTGACAGGCCATGAGGGCTACACCTTC. This gives the protein CASSLTGHEGYTF.

This sequence joins TRBV27 and TRBJ2-7; 8 bases agree with TRBD2. Losses at the gene ends were 5 bases for V and 4 bases for J; bases not matched to a gene: 7. Germline CDR1 MNHEY, CDR2 SMNVEV (reference sequence). The CDR3 has 14 amino acids. The CDR3 DNA sequence: TGTGCCAGCAGTGCCAGCGGGAGTCTATACGAGCAGTACTTC. It is translated as CASSASGSLYEQYF.

V usage is TRBV20-1 and J usage is TRBJ1-4; tentative D call: TRBD1 (5 bases). Per germline, CDR1 DFQATT and CDR2 SNEGSKA (reference sequence). This CDR3 contains 11 residues. The CDR3 loop is CTGGLNEKLFF. The CDR3 DNA reads TGCACGGGGGGATTAAATGAAAAACTGTTTTTT.

CDR3 protein: CASSFGTGELFF. DNA of the CDR3: TGTGCCAGCAGCTTCGGGACTGGGGAGCTGTTTTTT. The V call is TRBV7-2, the J call TRBJ2-2, with TRBD2 as a possible D gene (6 bases). Germline V gene lookup returns CDR1 SGHTA and CDR2 FQGNSA. V was shortened by 3 bases and J by 8 bases, with 7 bases between the two germline ends. CDR3 length: 12 residues.

The V gene is TRBV4-3, the J gene TRBJ1-2; D is unresolved. The length of the CDR3 is 15 residues. Germline V gene sequence: CDR1 LGHNA, CDR2 YSLEER. V dropped 6 bases and J dropped 4 bases, with 18 bases sitting between them. This CDR3 is CASRVTRFDSYGYTF. CDR3 nucleotides: TGCGCCAGCAGGGTGACGCGGTTCGATAGCTATGGCTACACCTTC.

V usage is TRBV5-6 and J usage is TRBJ2-7; 7 nucleotides match TRBD2. Germline CDR1 is SGHDT and CDR2 is YYEEEE. Trimming cost V 0 bases and J 5 bases; bases outside gene matches: 5. The CDR3 is 14 amino acids. In DNA, the CDR3 is TGTGCCAGCAGCTTGGGCGGGAGTCGCGACGAGCAGTACTTC. It is translated as CASSLGGSRDEQYF.

This clone was detected a few times. This chain connects TRBV29-1 to TRBJ2-3; 12 positions match TRBD2. The CDR3 contains 12 residues. In germline, CDR1 is SQVTM, CDR2 ANQGSEA. The V and J ends lost 7 bases and 6 bases, in that order; junction bases with no gene match: 2. CDR3 in amino acids: CSGLAGVDTQYF. CDR3 in DNA: TGCAGCGGACTAGCGGGAGTGGATACGCAGTATTTT.

V and J are TRBV5-5 and TRBJ1-2, with no clear D. From germline, CDR1 is SGHKS and CDR2 YYEKEE (reference sequence). This CDR3 is built from 15 residues. V was cut by 3 bases and J by 5 bases, with 17 bases left in between. The CDR3 DNA sequence: TGTGCCAGCAGCTCCCCCGACCGGGCGGGATATGGCTACACCTTC. It translates to CASSSPDRAGYGYTF.